These 20 T cell receptor beta chains were all obtained from the same sample, sequenced in a study of blood T cell repertoires in COVID-19. Data came from immunoSEQ multiplex PCR; TCRdb stores just in-frame clones and leaves some out. Here the sample spans over 100,000 clones, less than 85% being singletons. Material: peripheral blood. The source is a human donor in a cohort sampled during active or convalescent COVID-19.

Comments on this clone: One end of the junction varies from germline; a read error may be responsible. The chain uses TRBV18 and TRBJ1-2, with D unresolved. In germline, CDR1 is KGHSH, CDR2 LQKENI. This CDR3 comprises 12 residues. CDR3 residues: CATETGVYDYTF. The CDR3 DNA follows: TGTGCCACCGAGACCGGGGTTTATGACTACACCTTC.

The chain recombines TRBV10-3 with TRBJ2-7; 7 positions match TRBD2. The CDR3 is made up of 15 amino acids. Germline CDR1 reads ENHRY; CDR2 reads SYGVKD. Trimming took 10 bases from V and 3 from J; bases not matched to a gene: 15. The CDR3, as DNA: TGTGCCACCTCCTTCGCATTTACGGGGGGCTACGAGCAGTACTTC. This gives the protein CATSFAFTGGYEQYF.

The rearrangement links TRBV27 to TRBJ1-6, with no clear D. The CDR3 is 13 amino acids. Trimming took 6 bases from V and 3 from J, leaving 6 bases between them. CDR1 is MNHEY, CDR2 SMNVEV, per germline (reference sequence). The CDR3 reads CASRSVYNSPLHF. CDR3 coding DNA: TGTGCCAGCAGAAGCGTCTATAATTCACCCCTCCACTTT.

This chain joins TRBV27 and TRBJ2-7; 10 nucleotides line up with TRBD1. Germline trimming cut 5 bases from V and 0 bases from J; bases unmatched to any gene: 4. The germline V gene has CDR1 MNHEY and CDR2 SMNVEV (reference sequence). The CDR3 covers 15 residues. The CDR3 DNA sequence: TGTGCCAGCAGTGGGACAGGGGTCCTCTCCTACGAGCAGTACTTC. It codes for CASSGTGVLSYEQYF.

This chain joins TRBV7-9 and TRBJ1-2; the match to TRBD1 covers 7 bases. After removal of 3 bases from V and 8 bases from J, the junction contained 15 bases not matched to a gene. The germline V gene encodes CDR1 SEHNR and CDR2 FQNEAQ (reference sequence). CDR3 length: 16 residues. CDR3 in amino acids: CASSFLKDRFLGGYTF. The CDR3 region has the DNA TGTGCCAGCAGCTTTCTCAAGGACAGGTTCTTGGGGGGCTACACCTTC. Based on the CDR3 plus reference TRBV7-9 and TRBJ1-2, the full variable domain is DTGVSQNPRHKITKRGQNVTFRCDPISEHNRLYWYRQTLGQGPEFLTYFQNEAQLEKSRLLSDRFSAERPKGSFSTLEIQRTEQGDSAMYLCASSFLKDRFLGGYTFGSGTRLTVV.

The chain links TRBV28 to TRBJ1-2, with D perhaps TRBD1 (5 bases). The germline gives CDR1 MDHEN, CDR2 SYDVKM. This CDR3 contains 13 residues. The germline V and J ends were trimmed by 10 bases and 4 bases, with 16 bases remaining between them. The chain's CDR3 is CATRGEQTYGYTF. As DNA, the CDR3 is TGTGCCACCAGAGGGGAACAGACCTATGGCTACACCTTC.

This chain joins TRBV10-2 and TRBJ2-4, with 9 bases lining up with TRBD2. With V trimmed by 4 bases and J by 7 bases, 5 bases remained unmatched. Looked up from germline, CDR1 is WSHSY and CDR2 is SAAADI. CDR3 size: 14 residues. CDR3 region: CASSASSGTNIQYF. CDR3 coding DNA: TGCGCCAGCAGTGCCTCTAGCGGGACGAACATTCAGTACTTC.

The gene calls are TRBV5-1 and TRBJ2-7; 8 bases line up with TRBD1. Looked up from germline, CDR1 is SGHRS and CDR2 is YFSETQ. V lost 4 bases and J lost 5; bases outside the gene matches: 11. The CDR3 extends over 15 amino acids. The CDR3: CASSSGQGRGNEQYF. The CDR3 region has the DNA TGCGCCAGCAGCAGTGGACAGGGCAGGGGGAACGAGCAGTACTTC.

The genes are TRBV5-4 and TRBJ2-1; 8 nucleotides agree with TRBD2. Germline V CDR1 and CDR2: SGHNT, YYREEE (reference sequence). The CDR3 is 14 amino acids. V lost 4 bases and J lost 2; bases outside the gene matches: 2. In DNA form, the CDR3 reads TGTGCCAGCAGCCTTAGCGGGGCCTACAATGAGCAGTTCTTC. It yields the protein CASSLSGAYNEQFF.

The rearrangement links TRBV4-1 to TRBJ1-3, with TRBD1 as a possible D gene (5 bases). Germline CDR1 MGHRA, CDR2 YSYEKL. The CDR3 extends over 16 amino acids. V was pared by 4 bases and J by 9 bases, with 22 bases between. The CDR3 DNA sequence: TGCGCCAGCAGCCCCCGTGAAGGGGTATTTGCTCGCACCATATATTTT. It specifies CASSPREGVFARTIYF.

This chain connects TRBV6-1 to TRBJ1-3; weak D call: TRBD1 (5 bases). Germline CDR1 and CDR2: MNHNS and SASEGT. The CDR3 runs to 16 residues. V was cut by 4 bases and J by 0 bases, with 13 bases left in between. Written as DNA, the CDR3 is TGTGCCAGCAGTGTACGACAGAGAGACTCTGGAAACACCATATATTTT. Translation gives CASSVRQRDSGNTIYF.

This clone was counted once. V usage is TRBV2 and J usage is TRBJ1-5; D may be TRBD1 (6 bases). The CDR3 extends over 15 amino acids. The germline gives CDR1 SNHLY, CDR2 FYNNEI. Trimming removed 6 bases at V and 3 bases at J, with 15 bases between. CDR3: CASRATGHYNQPQHF. The CDR3 coding sequence is TGTGCCAGCAGAGCAACAGGGCATTACAATCAGCCCCAGCATTTT.

V gene TRBV7-8 combines with J gene TRBJ2-7; D remains ambiguous. Trimming cost V 1 base and J 4 bases, with 8 bases left between them. CDR1 and CDR2 from the germline V gene are SGHVS and FQNEAQ. CDR3 size: 13 residues. The CDR3 sequence is CASSLGPSYEQYF. The CDR3 region has the DNA TGTGCCAGCAGCTTAGGGCCCAGTTACGAGCAGTACTTC.

The gene calls are TRBV7-2 and TRBJ2-1; TRBD1 is a possible D gene (6 bases). CDR1 is SGHTA and CDR2 is FQGNSA in the germline V gene. The CDR3 length is 14 residues. V was cut by 5 bases and J by 7 bases, with 15 bases left in between. The CDR3 sequence is CASSPGQPWNEQFF. CDR3 in DNA: TGTGCCAGCAGCCCAGGACAGCCTTGGAATGAGCAGTTCTTC.

V is TRBV4-3 and J is TRBJ2-7; 8 positions match TRBD1. Germline lookup yields CDR1 LGHNA and CDR2 YSLEER. Unmatched junction bases numbered 11, after V lost 1 base and J lost 6 bases. This CDR3 has 16 residues. The CDR3 DNA reads TGCGCCAGCAGCCAAGGACAGGGGCGTTTCGGAGGCGAGCAGTACTTC. Its protein is CASSQGQGRFGGEQYF.

The chain uses TRBV29-1 and TRBJ1-2; D uncertain. This CDR3 spans 14 amino acids. Trimming removed 5 bases from V and 5 bases from J, with 18 bases in between. Looked up from germline, CDR1 is SQVTM and CDR2 is ANQGSEA. Here the CDR3 reads CSVIQTNSGYGYTF. The CDR3 bases are TGCAGCGTTATCCAAACCAACAGCGGATATGGCTACACCTTC. The whole variable domain, filled in from reference TRBV29-1 and TRBJ1-2, reads SAVISQKPSRDICQRGTSLTIQCQVDSQVTMMFWYRQQPGQSLTLIATANQGSEATYESGFVIDKFPISRPNLTFSTLTVSNMSPEDSSIYLCSVIQTNSGYGYTFGSGTRLTVV.

The gene calls are TRBV6-2 or TRBV6-3 and TRBJ2-7; TRBD1 aligns across 7 bases. CDR3 length: 15 amino acids. The V gene's germline CDR1 is MNHEY and CDR2 SVGEGT. The junction had 10 bases not matched to a gene; V was cut back by 5 bases and J by 3 bases. The CDR3 DNA reads as TGTGCCAGCAGTCCCAGACAGGGTGGGGGCTACGAGCAGTACTTC. Protein: CASSPRQGGGYEQYF.

This sequence joins TRBV19 and TRBJ2-5, with TRBD1 matching over 9 bases. CDR1 LNHDA and CDR2 SQIVND come from the germline V gene (reference sequence). V lost 8 bases and J lost 5; bases outside the gene matches: 12. The CDR3 has 15 amino acids. The CDR3 spells CASGSSGTGTETQYF. The DNA for the CDR3 is TGTGCCAGTGGCTCCTCCGGGACAGGGACTGAGACCCAGTACTTC.

A few counts support this clone. The CDR3 sequence is CASPLGEVWTGEYGEQFF. The CDR3 nucleotides are TGTGCCAGCCCTCTGGGGGAAGTGTGGACAGGGGAATACGGTGAGCAGTTCTTC. The chain has TRBV2 and TRBJ2-1; 9 bases align to TRBD1. V shed 8 bases and J 9 bases; nucleotides not matched to a gene: 23. CDR3 size: 18 residues. Germline V lookup: CDR1 SNHLY, CDR2 FYNNEI. Variable domain in full (rest from reference TRBV2 and TRBJ2-1): EPEVTQTPSHQVTQMGQEVILRCVPISNHLYFYWYRQILGQKVEFLVSFYNNEISEKSEIFDDQFSVERPDGSNFTLKIRSTKLEDSAMYFCASPLGEVWTGEYGEQFFGPGTRLTVL.

The chain links TRBV19 to TRBJ2-7, with a possible D match to TRBD2 (7 bases). The germline V and J ends were trimmed by 3 bases and 0 bases, with 12 bases remaining between them. The CDR3 loop spans 15 amino acids. The germline gives CDR1 LNHDA, CDR2 SQIVND (reference sequence). The CDR3 DNA is TGTGCCAGTAGTATCCGAGGGGGGGGCTCCTACGAGCAGTACTTC. Its translation is CASSIRGGGSYEQYF.